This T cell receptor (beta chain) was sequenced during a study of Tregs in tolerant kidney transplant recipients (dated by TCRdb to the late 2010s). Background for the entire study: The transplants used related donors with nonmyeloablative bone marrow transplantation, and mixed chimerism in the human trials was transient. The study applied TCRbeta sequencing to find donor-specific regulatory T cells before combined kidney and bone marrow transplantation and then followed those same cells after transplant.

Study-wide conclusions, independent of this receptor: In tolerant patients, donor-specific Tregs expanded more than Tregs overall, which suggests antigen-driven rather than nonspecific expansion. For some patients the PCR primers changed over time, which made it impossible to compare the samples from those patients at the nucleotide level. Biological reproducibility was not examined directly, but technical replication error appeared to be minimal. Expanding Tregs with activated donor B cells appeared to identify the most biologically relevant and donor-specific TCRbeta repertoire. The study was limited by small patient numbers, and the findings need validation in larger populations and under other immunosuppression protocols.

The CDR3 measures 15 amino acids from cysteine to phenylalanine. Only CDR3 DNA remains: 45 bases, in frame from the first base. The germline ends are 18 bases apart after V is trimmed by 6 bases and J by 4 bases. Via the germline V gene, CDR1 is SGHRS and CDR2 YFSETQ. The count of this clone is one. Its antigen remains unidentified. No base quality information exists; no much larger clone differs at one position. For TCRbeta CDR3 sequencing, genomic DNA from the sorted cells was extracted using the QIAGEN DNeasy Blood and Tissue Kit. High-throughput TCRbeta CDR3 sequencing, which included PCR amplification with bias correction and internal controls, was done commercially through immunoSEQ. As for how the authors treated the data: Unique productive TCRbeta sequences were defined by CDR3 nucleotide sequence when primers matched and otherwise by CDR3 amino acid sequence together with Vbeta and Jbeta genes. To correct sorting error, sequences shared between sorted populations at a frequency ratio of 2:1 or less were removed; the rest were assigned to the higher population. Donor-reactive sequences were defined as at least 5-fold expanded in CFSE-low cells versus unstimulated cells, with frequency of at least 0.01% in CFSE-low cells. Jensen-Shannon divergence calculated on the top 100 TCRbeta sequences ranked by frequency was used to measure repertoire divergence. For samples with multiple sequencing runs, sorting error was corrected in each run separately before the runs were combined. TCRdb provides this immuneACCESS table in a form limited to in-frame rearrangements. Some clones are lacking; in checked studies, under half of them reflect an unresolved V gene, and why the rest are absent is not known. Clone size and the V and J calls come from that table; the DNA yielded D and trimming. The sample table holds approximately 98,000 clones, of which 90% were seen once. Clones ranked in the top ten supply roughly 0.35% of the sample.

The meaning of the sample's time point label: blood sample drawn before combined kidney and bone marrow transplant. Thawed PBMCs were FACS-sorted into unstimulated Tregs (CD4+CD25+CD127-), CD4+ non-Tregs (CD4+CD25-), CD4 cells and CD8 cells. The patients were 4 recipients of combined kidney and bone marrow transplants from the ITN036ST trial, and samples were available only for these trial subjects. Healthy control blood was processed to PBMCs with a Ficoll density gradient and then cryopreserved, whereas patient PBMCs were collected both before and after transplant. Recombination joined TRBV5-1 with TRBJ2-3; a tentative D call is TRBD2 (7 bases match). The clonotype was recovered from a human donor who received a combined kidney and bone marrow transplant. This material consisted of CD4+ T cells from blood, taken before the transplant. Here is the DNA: TGCGCCAGCACGGGGGGCGGGACCATTTCAGATACGCAGTATTTT. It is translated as CASTGGGTISDTQYF.